These 5 T cell receptor beta chains originate from one sample sequenced in a study of PD-1 blockade in mismatch repair-deficient tumors. Here immunoSEQ multiplex PCR was the method, and the copy in TCRdb shows in-frame clones only, minus some. The sample lists around 62,000 clones; 70% to 80% were seen once. This specimen consisted of peripheral blood, obtained 2 weeks after starting pembrolizumab. These receptors all come from an adult with mismatch repair-deficient cancer.

The J gene is TRBJ2-3, the V gene TRBV5-1, with 7 bases matching TRBD2. Germline V gene data show CDR1 as SGHRS and CDR2 as YFSETQ. The CDR3 extends over 15 amino acids. V shed 0 bases, J shed 2 bases, and the junction held 3 bases outside the gene matches. The CDR3 coding sequence is TGCGCCAGCAGCTTGGGAGCGGGGTTCACAGATACGCAGTATTTT. Its translation is CASSLGAGFTDTQYF.

A few counts support this clone. The genes are TRBV27 and TRBJ2-7; TRBD2 aligns across 9 bases. CDR1 is MNHEY, CDR2 SMNVEV, per germline (reference sequence). V was clipped by 7 bases and J by 1 base; unmatched bases: 8. This CDR3 contains 15 residues. CDR3 in DNA: TGTGCCAGCACGGTGGCGGGAGGGCCGTCCTACGAGCAGTACTTC. The encoded protein is CASTVAGGPSYEQYF.

The chain couples TRBV13 to TRBJ1-1; D not resolved. V dropped 1 base and J dropped 0 bases, with 9 bases sitting between them. Germline CDR1 is PRHDT and CDR2 is FYEKMQ (reference sequence). The CDR3 is 15 amino acids. CDR3 coding DNA: TGTGCCAGCAGCTTAGAAGGAGGGATGAACACTGAAGCTTTCTTT. Translating it yields CASSLEGGMNTEAFF.

This clone showed up just a few times. This rearrangement joins TRBV6-1 to TRBJ2-7; D is possibly TRBD1 (6 bases). Trimming took 7 bases from V and 6 from J, leaving 19 bases between them. This CDR3 spans 14 amino acids. Germline V lookup: CDR1 MNHNS, CDR2 SASEGT. The DNA of the CDR3 is TGTGCCAGCAATAGAGACAGGAGAGGGGGCGAGCAGTACTTC. The encoded protein is CASNRDRRGGEQYF.

The chain recombines TRBV7-9 with TRBJ2-1; no clear D. The CDR3 contains 13 residues. The V gene lost 1 base and the J gene lost 8 bases, with 9 bases spanning the gap. The V gene's germline CDR1 is SEHNR and CDR2 FQNEAQ (reference sequence). The CDR3: CASSLGGADEQFF. The CDR3 bases are TGTGCCAGCAGCTTAGGGGGTGCGGATGAGCAGTTCTTC. Combining the CDR3 with reference TRBV7-9 and TRBJ2-1 gives the whole variable domain DTGVSQNPRHKITKRGQNVTFRCDPISEHNRLYWYRQTLGQGPEFLTYFQNEAQLEKSRLLSDRFSAERPKGSFSTLEIQRTEQGDSAMYLCASSLGGADEQFFGPGTRLTVL.